A single sample is the source of the 15 T cell receptor beta chains below, sequenced in a study of blood T cell repertoires in COVID-19. Measured with immunoSEQ multiplex PCR; TCRdb has only the in-frame clones, and not every one. Of about 230,000 clones listed, approximately 90% are singletons. The sample taken for sequencing was peripheral blood. The receptors originated from a man aged 30-40 years with COVID-19, enrolled during active disease.

This chain uses TRBV28 with TRBJ1-3; 7 bases are shared with TRBD1. CDR1 and CDR2 from the germline V gene are MDHEN and SYDVKM. This CDR3 region has 14 residues. V shed 5 bases, J shed 4 bases, and the junction held 5 bases outside the gene matches. CDR3 sequence reads: CASSTRTGGNTIYF. DNA of the CDR3: TGTGCCAGCAGTACACGGACAGGCGGAAACACCATATATTTT.

The chain links TRBV4-3 to TRBJ2-2; 9 positions match TRBD1. Germline CDR1 LGHNA, CDR2 YSLEER. This CDR3 has 18 amino acids. With V trimmed by 1 base and J by 1 base, 7 bases remained unmatched. The CDR3 here is CASSQAGQGFENTGELFF. The CDR3, as DNA: TGCGCCAGCAGCCAAGCGGGACAGGGCTTCGAGAACACCGGGGAGCTGTTTTTT.

V gene TRBV5-4 combines with J gene TRBJ2-5; 12 positions agree with TRBD1. The length of the CDR3 is 14 residues. J lost 4 bases, V lost 3 bases, and 1 base had no gene match. Germline V gives CDR1 SGHNT, CDR2 YYREEE (reference sequence). CDR3 coding DNA: TGTGCCAGCAGCTCGGGACAGGGGGCAGAGACCCAGTACTTC. This codes for CASSSGQGAETQYF.

This clone was detected a few times. The V and J genes are TRBV9 and TRBJ2-1, with D possibly being TRBD1 (5 bases). Germline CDR1 SGDLS, CDR2 YYNGEE. CDR3 length equals 14 residues. V shed 0 bases and J shed 4 bases, with 8 bases lying between them. The CDR3 is CASSVGQGYNEQFF. In nucleotides, the CDR3 is TGTGCCAGCAGCGTAGGTCAGGGTTACAATGAGCAGTTCTTC.

The chain carries TRBV7-9 and TRBJ1-6; the D is unclear. The V end lost 0 bases, the J end lost 7 bases, and 10 bases lay between the germline ends. The CDR3 contains 15 residues. Per germline, CDR1 SEHNR and CDR2 FQNEAQ (reference sequence). CDR3 nucleotide sequence: TGTGCCAGCAGCTTAGCGGCCATATCGAATTCACCCCTCCACTTT. Translating gives CASSLAAISNSPLHF. The complete variable domain, with remaining parts taken from reference TRBV7-9 and TRBJ1-6, reads DTGVSQNPRHKITKRGQNVTFRCDPISEHNRLYWYRQTLGQGPEFLTYFQNEAQLEKSRLLSDRFSAERPKGSFSTLEIQRTEQGDSAMYLCASSLAAISNSPLHFGNGTRLTVT.

This sequence joins TRBV9 and TRBJ2-7; D is perhaps TRBD1 (6 bases). The germline gives CDR1 SGDLS, CDR2 YYNGEE. The V end was cut by 3 bases, the J end by 3 bases, with 10 bases between. The CDR3 has 13 amino acids. CDR3 in amino acids: CASSEGDNYEQYF. The CDR3 region has the DNA TGTGCCAGCAGCGAGGGGGACAACTACGAGCAGTACTTC.

The chain carries TRBV6-5 and TRBJ2-2; D gene ambiguous. Germline V lookup: CDR1 MNHEY, CDR2 SVGAGI. The V and J ends lost 0 bases and 3 bases respectively, with 8 bases between them. This CDR3 has 15 amino acids. DNA of the CDR3: TGTGCCAGCAGTTACTCGAAGCAGGACACCGGGGAGCTGTTTTTT. It yields the protein CASSYSKQDTGELFF.

The genes are TRBV29-1 and TRBJ1-2, with 8 bases that match TRBD1. CDR1 is SQVTM and CDR2 is ANQGSEA in the germline V gene. This CDR3 has 13 amino acids. V gave up 3 bases and J gave up 4 bases; unmatched junction bases: 4. The CDR3 here is CSVDRGLVYGYTF. CDR3 sequence (DNA): TGCAGCGTTGACAGGGGGCTCGTCTATGGCTACACCTTC. The entire variable domain, with the rest obtained from reference TRBV29-1 and TRBJ1-2, is as follows: SAVISQKPSRDICQRGTSLTIQCQVDSQVTMMFWYRQQPGQSLTLIATANQGSEATYESGFVIDKFPISRPNLTFSTLTVSNMSPEDSSIYLCSVDRGLVYGYTFGSGTRLTVV.

The chain couples TRBV18 to TRBJ1-6; D not certain. With 3 bases removed from V and 6 bases from J, the gap between germline ends came to 15 bases. The CDR3 has 16 amino acids. Germline CDR1 and CDR2: KGHSH and LQKENI. CDR3 region: CASSPLGDIFNSPLHF. The DNA of the CDR3 is TGTGCCAGCTCACCCCTGGGTGACATTTTTAATTCACCCCTCCACTTT.

The chain is built from TRBV15 and TRBJ2-3, with a tentative D call TRBD1 (5 bases). The CDR3 length is 14 residues. Germline lookup yields CDR1 LNHNV and CDR2 YYDKDF (reference sequence). V gave up 1 base and J gave up 2 bases, with 7 bases separating them. The CDR3 region is CATSRGQNTDTQYF. CDR3 DNA: TGTGCCACCAGCAGAGGACAGAACACAGATACGCAGTATTTT.

The chain combines TRBV10-2 with TRBJ2-7; 14 bases are shared with TRBD2. The CDR3 consists of 16 residues. V lost 1 base, J lost 7 bases, and 6 bases stayed unmatched. Germline V gene lookup returns CDR1 WSHSY and CDR2 SAAADI. CDR3 DNA: TGCGCCAGCAGTGAGTGGGGACTAGCGGGAGAAGAAGAGCAGTACTTC. This translates into CASSEWGLAGEEEQYF.

The chain combines TRBV28 with TRBJ2-7; a weak D match, TRBD2 (6 bases). Trimming shortened V by 2 bases and J by 2 bases, and 13 bases separated the two germline ends. The CDR3 has 15 amino acids. The germline CDR1 and CDR2 sequences are MDHEN and SYDVKM. CDR3 residues: CASSLAGTSPYEQYF. The CDR3 DNA follows: TGTGCCAGCAGTTTAGCCGGGACTTCCCCCTACGAGCAGTACTTC. The whole variable domain, remainder taken from reference TRBV28 and TRBJ2-7, is DVKVTQSSRYLVKRTGEKVFLECVQDMDHENMFWYRQDPGLGLRLIYFSYDVKMKEKGDIPEGYSVSREKKERFSLILESASTNQTSMYLCASSLAGTSPYEQYFGPGTRLTVT.

The table lists this clone with a count of one. The chain recombines TRBV19 with TRBJ1-5; 10 nucleotides align to TRBD1. Germline V gene data show CDR1 as LNHDA and CDR2 as SQIVND (reference sequence). Unmatched junction bases numbered 7, after V lost 6 bases and J lost 2 bases. The CDR3 is 16 amino acids. The CDR3 nucleotides read TGTGCCAGTAGCATGATAGGACAGGGGGGCAATCAGCCCCAGCATTTT. Its translation is CASSMIGQGGNQPQHF.

The chain carries TRBV7-9 and TRBJ1-2; D remains unclear. The CDR3 is made up of 13 amino acids. V was shortened by 4 bases and J by 4 bases, with 10 bases between the two germline ends. Germline loops: CDR1 SEHNR, CDR2 FQNEAQ (reference sequence). The CDR3 region is CASSSLPGYGYTF. The DNA of the CDR3 is TGTGCCAGCAGCTCGCTACCAGGCTATGGCTACACCTTC.

The V and J genes are TRBV7-6 and TRBJ2-7; possible D gene TRBD1, 5 bases. Germline CDR1 reads SGHVS; CDR2 reads FNYEAQ. The CDR3 is 15 amino acids. Deletions cut 1 base from V and 0 bases from J, with 10 bases between. CDR3 sequence reads: CASSLDDSSSYEQYF. In DNA, the CDR3 is TGTGCCAGCAGCTTAGATGACAGCTCCTCCTACGAGCAGTACTTC.